The sequence of this TCR beta chain was determined in a study of beta chain features in type 1 diabetes. Reverse transcription of all isolated RNA meant that expressed TCRB transcripts were sequenced. The protocol was immunoSEQ multiplex PCR, while the TCRdb copy is restricted to in-frame clones and leaves out a portion. The table has 900,000 or so clones, 15% to 20% seen once. Points on this clone: Its antigen is not known.

Overall study results and limits: Type 1 diabetes patients showed a moderate but significant shortening of TCRB CDR3s in all four CD4+ subsets.

Germline CDR1 is ENHRY and CDR2 is SYGVKD. The CDR3 is made up of 13 amino acids. The ends were cut back, 7 bases at V and 0 bases at J, with 10 bases in the middle. The sample comprised naive CD4+ T cells from blood. The receptor was isolated from a young woman in good health. The rearrangement links TRBV10-3 to TRBJ2-7; D call uncertain. DNA of the CDR3: TGTGCCATCACAGGCGGAGCCTCCTACGAGCAGTACTTC. Protein product: CAITGGASYEQYF.